This T cell receptor beta chain was recorded in a study of cytomegalovirus exposure and HLA in healthy donors. In germline, CDR1 is SGHRS, CDR2 YFSETQ. The CDR3 covers 15 residues. The V and J ends lost 8 bases and 0 bases respectively, with 14 bases between them. Here immunoSEQ multiplex PCR was the method, and the copy in TCRdb shows in-frame clones only, minus some. The sample shows about 170,000 clones, about 96% of them seen only once. Sample: PBMCs. The chain joins TRBV5-1 to TRBJ1-4, with D unclear. The source is a woman under 30 in good health and CMV-seronegative. The CDR3 nucleotides read TGCGCCAGTCAGACACGGGGATCAACTAATGAAAAACTGTTTTTT. Translation: CASQTRGSTNEKLFF.